A single sample gave rise to the 25 T cell receptor beta chains below, sequenced in a study of T cell responses to AZD1222 COVID-19 vaccine. The assay was immunoSEQ multiplex PCR, and TCRdb's table has in-frame clones only and misses some. The data show 250,000 or so clones, with approximately 93% seen just once and about 0.5% held by the top ten. The input for sequencing was peripheral blood, taken on day 0 of AZD1222 vaccination. The receptors originated from an adult in good health.

This rearrangement joins TRBV12-3 or TRBV12-4 to TRBJ1-1, with unresolved D. Trimming took 2 bases from V and 4 from J, leaving 8 bases between them. There are 13 residues in the CDR3. In nucleotides, the CDR3 is TGTGCCAGCAGTTTACACGGGTCCACTGAAGCTTTCTTT. Translation: CASSLHGSTEAFF.

The chain combines TRBV18 with TRBJ2-2; the match to TRBD2 covers 8 bases. Germline assignment: CDR1 KGHSH and CDR2 LQKENI. The V segment lost 5 bases and the J segment 5 bases; nucleotides outside the gene matches: 10. The CDR3 has 16 amino acids. CDR3 DNA: TGTGCCAGCTCATCTCGCCTAGCGGGTCCTACCGGGGAGCTGTTTTTT. It is translated as CASSSRLAGPTGELFF.

The rearrangement uses TRBV2 and TRBJ1-2; D is uncertain. The CDR3 covers 12 residues. Germline V gene data show CDR1 as SNHLY and CDR2 as FYNNEI. V shed 9 bases and J shed 7 bases, with 15 bases lying between them. The CDR3 region is CASRTVLGGYTF. The CDR3 DNA is TGTGCCAGTAGGACCGTCTTGGGTGGCTACACCTTC.

V usage is TRBV27 and J usage is TRBJ1-4; weak D call: TRBD1 (6 bases). The CDR3 spans 15 residues. The V and J ends lost 6 bases and 8 bases respectively, with 19 bases between them. In germline, CDR1 is MNHEY, CDR2 SMNVEV (reference sequence). The CDR3 DNA reads as TGTGCCAGCAGAAATGCGGGGGGCGCGAGGGAAAAACTGTTTTTT. It encodes CASRNAGGAREKLFF.

This chain uses TRBV5-1 with TRBJ1-3, with a tentative D call TRBD1 (5 bases). Germline V gene lookup returns CDR1 SGHRS and CDR2 YFSETQ. V lost 4 bases to trimming and J lost 3 bases, with 17 bases between them. The CDR3 contains 16 residues. The CDR3 DNA sequence: TGCGCCAGCAGCCCCTACAGTGTGGGGGTTGGAAACACCATATATTTT. Amino acid sequence: CASSPYSVGVGNTIYF.

The rearrangement joins TRBV6-5 to TRBJ2-1; possible D gene TRBD2, 5 bases. Germline assignment: CDR1 MNHEY and CDR2 SVGAGI. V was clipped by 4 bases and J by 12 bases, with 19 bases between them. This CDR3 has 14 residues. The CDR3 here is CASSLGTSGIGQFF. The CDR3 DNA sequence: TGTGCCAGCAGTTTGGGTACGAGCGGCATCGGGCAGTTCTTC.

The chain employs TRBV6-1 and TRBJ1-1; TRBD1 matches at 8 bases. The trim removed 4 bases at V and 2 bases at J, leaving 9 bases unmatched. This CDR3 comprises 16 residues. Germline V gene lookup returns CDR1 MNHNS and CDR2 SASEGT. The CDR3 nucleotides are TGTGCCAGCAGTGTCCAGGGGGCCACAGCAAACACTGAAGCTTTCTTT. This codes for CASSVQGATANTEAFF.

The chain has TRBV9 and TRBJ2-5; TRBD1 matches at 8 bases. J gave up 5 bases and V 0 bases, and 6 bases lay outside the gene matches. Germline loops: CDR1 SGDLS, CDR2 YYNGEE. The CDR3 consists of 15 residues. CDR3 residues: CASSVEDRAVETQYF. In DNA, the CDR3 is TGTGCCAGCAGCGTAGAGGACAGGGCTGTGGAGACCCAGTACTTC.

The chain uses TRBV10-3 and TRBJ2-6; 7 bases are shared with TRBD1. CDR1 is ENHRY, CDR2 SYGVKD, per germline. The CDR3 covers 20 residues. V lost 7 bases to trimming and J lost 4 bases; unmatched junction nucleotides: 22. This chain's CDR3 is CAITANTGASTLAGANVLTF. CDR3 nucleotide sequence: TGTGCCATCACCGCCAATACAGGGGCTAGCACGTTGGCCGGGGCCAACGTCCTGACTTTC.

The chain is built from TRBV28 and TRBJ2-2, with 7 nucleotides matching TRBD1. J lost 7 bases, V lost 6 bases, and 11 bases had no gene match. Germline assignment: CDR1 MDHEN and CDR2 SYDVKM. The CDR3 consists of 15 residues. The CDR3 nucleotides read TGTGCCAGCAGCCCTACGACAGGGTTGGTCGGGGAGCTGTTTTTT. Translated: CASSPTTGLVGELFF.

The chain carries TRBV10-2 and TRBJ2-7, with TRBD1 as a possible D gene (6 bases). With 3 bases removed from V and 1 base from J, the gap between germline ends came to 7 bases. From germline, CDR1 is WSHSY and CDR2 SAAADI. This CDR3 is built from 13 residues. CDR3 in DNA: TGCGCCAGCAGTGAACAGGGTTCCTACGAGCAGTACTTC. It specifies CASSEQGSYEQYF.

The chain joins TRBV3-1 (or the pseudogene TRBV3-2) to TRBJ2-5; TRBD2 agrees at 8 bases. The germline gives CDR1 LGHDT, CDR2 YNNKEL (reference sequence). V lost 4 bases and J lost 3; bases outside the gene matches: 16. This CDR3 region has 18 residues. In DNA, the CDR3 is TGTGCCAGCAGCCCCTTAGCGGGACGAACCTCTCTGAAAGAGACCCAGTACTTC. It specifies CASSPLAGRTSLKETQYF.

The chain combines TRBV4-2 with TRBJ2-5; D perhaps matches TRBD2 (6 bases). V lost 4 bases and J 5 bases, leaving 11 bases between the germline ends. Germline values: CDR1 LGHNA, CDR2 YNFKEQ. The CDR3 totals 13 residues. The CDR3 DNA reads as TGTGCCAGCAGCCGAGGCCGGGGGGAGACCCAGTACTTC. Translation: CASSRGRGETQYF.

V usage is TRBV28 and J usage is TRBJ1-2; possibly TRBD1 for D (5 bases). The V end was cut by 11 bases, the J end by 4 bases, with 11 bases between. The CDR3 is 11 residues long. The germline V gene has CDR1 MDHEN and CDR2 SYDVKM. For the CDR3, the DNA is TGTGCCGTGGACAACTCCTATGGCTACACCTTC. Translation: CAVDNSYGYTF.

This chain links TRBV7-2 with TRBJ2-3; D call uncertain. V shed 2 bases and J shed 2 bases, with 8 bases lying between them. This CDR3 region has 14 residues. CDR1 and CDR2 (germline): SGHTA, FQGNSA. CDR3 DNA sequence: TGTGCCAGCAGCTTATCTTACGTCACAGATACGCAGTATTTT. Residues: CASSLSYVTDTQYF.

This clone was observed once. The CDR3 DNA follows: TGTGCCAGCAGTTTATTTGGGGGCAATGAGCAGTTCTTC. It translates to CASSLFGGNEQFF. The rearrangement links TRBV27 to TRBJ2-1, with D perhaps assigned TRBD1 or TRBD2 (5 bases each). The CDR3 consists of 13 residues. Germline V gene data show CDR1 as MNHEY and CDR2 as SMNVEV (reference sequence). The V end was cut by 1 base, the J end by 6 bases, with 7 bases between.

This chain joins TRBV4-3 and TRBJ2-1; 7 nucleotides agree with TRBD2. The CDR3 is 15 amino acids. Trimming cost V 0 bases and J 4 bases; bases outside gene matches: 3. Germline CDR1 and CDR2: LGHNA and YSLEER. As DNA, the CDR3 is TGCGCCAGCAGCCAAGAAGGCGGGAGATACAATGAGCAGTTCTTC. Protein: CASSQEGGRYNEQFF.

The rearrangement uses TRBV19 and TRBJ2-1; 7 nucleotides agree with TRBD2. V dropped 3 bases and J dropped 7; count of bases not matched to a gene: 9. CDR3 length: 15 residues. Per the germline V gene, CDR1 is LNHDA and CDR2 is SQIVND (reference sequence). The CDR3 bases are TGTGCCAGTAGTATGGATGCGGGAGTCAGGAATGAGCAGTTCTTC. Translating gives CASSMDAGVRNEQFF. The full variable domain, rest sourced from reference TRBV19 and TRBJ2-1, is DGGITQSPKYLFRKEGQNVTLSCEQNLNHDAMYWYRQDPGQGLRLIYYSQIVNDFQKGDIAEGYSVSREKKESFPLTVTSAQKNPTAFYLCASSMDAGVRNEQFFGPGTRLTVL.

The chain links TRBV4-1 to TRBJ1-3, with 7 bases identical to TRBD1. There are 14 residues in the CDR3. CDR1 MGHRA and CDR2 YSYEKL come from the germline V gene. V trimming: 0 bases; J trimming: 5 bases; junction bases outside the gene matches: 1. CDR3 in amino acids: CASSQEQGRNTIYF. Written as DNA, the CDR3 is TGCGCCAGCAGCCAAGAACAGGGGAGAAACACCATATATTTT.

The rearrangement links TRBV28 to TRBJ2-1; 10 nucleotides match TRBD2. The CDR3 has 13 amino acids. Germline V lookup: CDR1 MDHEN, CDR2 SYDVKM. The junction had 4 bases not matched to a gene; V was cut back by 6 bases and J by 8 bases. The CDR3 DNA reads as TGTGCCAGCAGAACTAGCGGGATATATGAGCAGTTCTTC. Translated, it gives CASRTSGIYEQFF.

V gene TRBV24-1 combines with J gene TRBJ2-2; D call uncertain. The germline gives CDR1 KGHDR, CDR2 SFDVKD. The CDR3 loop spans 14 amino acids. Trimming left V 3 bases short and J 8 bases short, with 12 bases between. CDR3 region: CATSDIQGFGELFF. The CDR3 bases are TGTGCCACCAGTGATATTCAAGGGTTTGGGGAGCTGTTTTTT.

This chain connects TRBV5-1 to TRBJ2-7, with D possibly TRBD1 on 7 matching bases. This CDR3 is built from 15 residues. The V gene's germline CDR1 is SGHRS and CDR2 YFSETQ. With 0 bases removed from V and 4 bases from J, the gap between germline ends came to 14 bases. The CDR3 protein is CASSLAGVQGYEQYF. In nucleotides, the CDR3 is TGCGCCAGCAGCTTGGCGGGGGTACAGGGGTACGAGCAGTACTTC.

The V gene is TRBV25-1, the J gene TRBJ1-6; D unresolved. This CDR3 has 13 amino acids. The V and J ends lost 3 bases and 7 bases respectively, with 7 bases between them. Germline V CDR1 and CDR2: MGHDK, SYGVNS. In DNA, the CDR3 is TGTGCCAGCAGTGACAGTCCAAATTCACCCCTCCACTTT. It is translated as CASSDSPNSPLHF. The whole variable domain, filled in from reference TRBV25-1 and TRBJ1-6, reads EADIYQTPRYLVIGTGKKITLECSQTMGHDKMYWYQQDPGMELHLIHYSYGVNSTEKGDLSSESTVSRIRTEHFPLTLESARPSHTSQYLCASSDSPNSPLHFGNGTRLTVT.

The chain combines TRBV6-2 or TRBV6-3 with TRBJ2-4; D is possibly TRBD2 (6 bases). This CDR3 comprises 13 residues. The germline CDR1 and CDR2 sequences are MNHEY and SVGEGT. The germline V and J ends were trimmed by 4 bases and 8 bases, with 12 bases remaining between them. The CDR3 bases are TGTGCCAGCAGTTTCGGGAGTAGAGACATTCAGTACTTC. It codes for CASSFGSRDIQYF.

In this sample, this clone turned up a few times. In DNA form, the CDR3 reads TGTGCCATCAGTAGACGGGGTTCGACCGGGGAGCTGTTTTTT. Translated: CAISRRGSTGELFF. This chain links TRBV10-3 with TRBJ2-2, with a weak D call TRBD2 (5 bases). This CDR3 comprises 14 residues. Germline CDR1 is ENHRY and CDR2 is SYGVKD. Between the trimmed V and J ends, which lost 5 bases and 5 bases, there was a span of 12 bases.